Reported below is one T cell receptor (beta chain). The target antigen is unknown. TCRdb processed the 5' RACE reads anew with MiXCR; each CDR3 protein has one entry. The sample contains about 890,000 distinct CDR3 sequences, roughly an eighth of which appear only once. These data originate in a study of identical twins. Regarding the study as a whole: Because invariant MAIT and iNKT cells could be present, zero-insertion analyses could be partly confounded. Conclusions came from cross-sectional statistical analysis, not from following the same donors. The more abundant beta clonotypes in cord blood had fewer insertions, and memory repertoires did not show this. Beta out-of-frame sequences displayed a weaker excess of sharing between twins.

The same sample was also used in a study of yellow fever vaccine responses in identical twins.

Sequencing was performed on PBMCs. This clonotype originated in a woman under 30 in good health.

CDR3 nucleotide sequence: TGTGCCAGCAGTTTCGACAACCCTTCCTCCTACAATGAGCAGTTCTTC. Translated: CASSFDNPSSYNEQFF. V and J are TRBV27 and TRBJ2-1; D gene unclear. Germline V gives CDR1 MNHEY, CDR2 SMNVEV (reference sequence). V lost 3 bases to trimming and J lost 0 bases, with 12 bases between them. This CDR3 has 16 amino acids.